This T cell receptor beta chain was retrieved from a study of early T cells in non-severe SARS-CoV-2 infection. Study-wide findings and caveats: In VDJdb matching, anti-spike CD8 responses were favored while private and CD4 specificities went missing.

Details on this clonotype: Its antigen is undetermined.

V was cut by 2 bases and J by 2 bases, with 7 bases left in between. The germline CDR1 and CDR2 sequences are MGHRA and YSYEKL. CDR3 size: 14 residues. TCRdb fed the 5' RACE reads into MiXCR, producing one record per CDR3 protein. The sample carries around 98,000 distinct CDR3 sequences, approximately 9.9% recorded once. This rearrangement joins TRBV4-1 to TRBJ1-5; D unresolved. The sample was whole blood. The source is an adult who was a healthcare worker with PCR-confirmed SARS-CoV-2 infection or an uninfected control (not recorded which). The CDR3 nucleotides are TGCGCCAGCAGCCAACCTACCCGCAATCAGCCCCAGCATTTT. It specifies CASSQPTRNQPQHF.